This paragraph covers one T cell receptor beta chain sequence. Its specificity is unknown. Generated by immunoSEQ multiplex PCR, the TCRdb table keeps only in-frame clones and is missing some. This sample yields 89,000 or so clones, of which roughly four fifths are seen a single time; 0.75% to 0.85% belongs to the top ten. J lost 15 bases, V lost 1 base, and 9 bases had no gene match. Germline CDR1 reads SGHNT; CDR2 reads YYREEE (reference sequence). This CDR3 comprises 15 residues. The data are from a study of graft-versus-host responses after intestinal transplantation. Study information: Tacrolimus plus steroids were given to all recipients for roughly 3 years, preceded by anti-thymocyte globulin induction.

The study, taken as a whole, reports: Patients with graft-donor T cell macrochimerism had high graft-versus-host to host-versus-graft clonal ratios in allografts. Ileal or blood samples showed some GvH clones first, and such clones were also found in recipient marrow. Early declines in HvG clones that occurred post-transplant were associated with peak circulating GvH clone levels.

This TCR was sampled from a human donor who received an intestinal transplant. The starting material was unstimulated CD4+ T cells sorted from spleen or lymph node cells, obtained before intestinal transplant. The chain is built from TRBV5-4 and TRBJ2-1; 14 positions agree with TRBD2. The CDR3 region is CASSLSTSGGATLFF. The CDR3, as DNA: TGTGCCAGCAGCTTGTCGACTAGCGGGGGGGCTACTCTGTTCTTC.